Presented here are 10 T cell receptor beta chains from one specimen sequenced in a study of OX40 agonist ivuxolimab in advanced cancers. TCRdb's copy holds only in-frame clones and misses some; the assay was immunoSEQ multiplex PCR. The sample records around 57,000 clones, roughly 90% being singletons. Sequencing was performed on CD4+ or CD8+ T cells sorted from blood, taken in a trial of the OX40 agonist ivuxolimab. The receptors originated from an adult with an advanced solid tumor such as melanoma, head and neck, liver or kidney cancer.

The chain employs TRBV9 and TRBJ1-2; D is perhaps TRBD1 (5 bases). CDR1 is SGDLS, CDR2 YYNGEE, per germline. The V gene lost 4 bases and the J gene lost 2 bases, with 12 bases spanning the gap. CDR3 length: 14 residues. CDR3 DNA sequence: TGTGCCAGCAGCCCCCCGGGACTCAACTATGGCTACACCTTC. It translates to CASSPPGLNYGYTF.

This rearrangement joins TRBV4-3 to TRBJ2-1, with 8 bases lining up with TRBD2. The CDR3 runs to 15 residues. CDR1 LGHNA and CDR2 YSLEER come from the germline V gene. The junction had 7 bases not matched to a gene; V was cut back by 1 base and J by 8 bases. The CDR3 protein is CASSQVYGGEDEQFF. CDR3 nucleotide sequence: TGCGCCAGCAGCCAAGTTTACGGGGGGGAGGATGAGCAGTTCTTC.

The CDR3 DNA follows: TGTGCCAGCAGTGGTCGACAGTATAATCAGCCCCAGCATTTT. Protein: CASSGRQYNQPQHF. The chain recombines TRBV2 with TRBJ1-5; perhaps TRBD1 as D (5 bases). The CDR3 extends over 14 amino acids. Germline V gives CDR1 SNHLY, CDR2 FYNNEI. Trimming removed 4 bases from V and 4 bases from J, with 11 bases in between.

The chain is built from TRBV4-3 and TRBJ2-1; D might be TRBD2 (6 bases). The germline V gene encodes CDR1 LGHNA and CDR2 YSLEER. CDR3 length: 16 amino acids. With 3 bases removed from V and 2 bases from J, the gap between germline ends came to 14 bases. The CDR3 region has the DNA TGCGCCAGCAGCCAGGCCGGGGGTCTAGCCTACAATGAGCAGTTCTTC. This encodes CASSQAGGLAYNEQFF.

V usage is TRBV9 and J usage is TRBJ1-1; D perhaps matches TRBD1 (6 bases). The V gene lost 1 base and the J gene lost 4 bases, with 11 bases spanning the gap. The CDR3 consists of 14 residues. The germline V gene has CDR1 SGDLS and CDR2 YYNGEE. The CDR3 DNA follows: TGTGCCAGCAGCGTACAGGGGAGGGGCACTGAAGCTTTCTTT. This encodes CASSVQGRGTEAFF.

The chain combines TRBV5-5 with TRBJ2-7; D gene ambiguous. The germline V and J ends were trimmed by 3 bases and 12 bases, with 16 bases remaining between them. The V gene's germline CDR1 is SGHKS and CDR2 YYEKEE (reference sequence). There are 12 residues in the CDR3. In DNA, the CDR3 is TGTGCCAGCAGCTACGTTCCGGGTCTCTGGTACGTC. As protein: CASSYVPGLWYV.

This clone was detected a few times. The rearrangement uses TRBV7-2 and TRBJ1-6; 8 bases line up with TRBD1. The junction had 5 bases not matched to a gene; V was cut back by 2 bases and J by 8 bases. Germline assignment: CDR1 SGHTA and CDR2 FQGNSA. There are 15 residues in the CDR3. The chain's CDR3 is CASSLMMTGDSPLHF. In DNA form, the CDR3 reads TGTGCCAGCAGCTTAATGATGACAGGGGATTCACCCCTCCACTTT.

This chain joins TRBV7-8 and TRBJ2-7; 9 positions match TRBD1. J was trimmed by 6 bases and V by 5 bases; bases with no gene match: 11. This CDR3 is 15 amino acids long. Germline values: CDR1 SGHVS, CDR2 FQNEAQ. The CDR3 DNA reads TGTGCCAGCAGCAGAACCGGGACAGGGAGGCCCGAGCAGTACTTC. It specifies CASSRTGTGRPEQYF. Looking up the rest from reference TRBV7-8 and TRBJ2-7 gives the full variable domain: GAGVSQSPRYKVAKRGQDVALRCDPISGHVSLFWYQQALGQGPEFLTYFQNEAQLDKSGLPSDRFFAERPEGSVSTLKIQRTQQEDSAVYLCASSRTGTGRPEQYFGPGTRLTVT.

This clone was counted a single time. The chain combines TRBV27 with TRBJ1-6; D gene ambiguous. CDR1 and CDR2 from the germline V gene are MNHEY and SMNVEV (reference sequence). The CDR3 spans 12 residues. V was trimmed by 6 bases and J by 9 bases, leaving 9 bases between them. The CDR3 region is CASSLRASPLHF. The CDR3 DNA follows: TGTGCCAGCAGCCTAAGGGCTTCACCCCTCCACTTT.

The J gene is TRBJ2-3, the V gene TRBV2; D not resolved. The CDR3 has 14 amino acids. The V end lost 3 bases, the J end lost 1 base, and 8 bases lay between the germline ends. Germline V gives CDR1 SNHLY, CDR2 FYNNEI. CDR3 DNA: TGTGCCAGCAGTGATATTCGCGGCACAGATACGCAGTATTTT. As protein: CASSDIRGTDTQYF.